A selection of T cell receptor beta chains follows, all from one sample in a study of memory CD4+ T cells and cytomegalovirus serostatus. The data were produced by immunoSEQ multiplex PCR, yet TCRdb's version contains in-frame clones alone and is incomplete. The top ten hold 0.53% of the sample, which has approximately 61,000 clones, roughly 80% seen once. Material for sequencing was memory CD4+ T cells from blood. Receptor source: an adult in good health and CMV-seronegative. Some clones in this sample may be carry-over from other donors' samples. CDR3s include the opening cysteine and the closing phenylalanine or tryptophan. A D gene is named only where the DNA matches it firmly. Clone size, where shown, is once, few, many, or a class for clones that have expanded.

. | TRBJ2-1 | . | TRBV27 | TGTGCCAGCCGTCTTGGGGGGGACAGCTCCTACAATGAGCAGTTCTTC | CASRLGGDSSYNEQFF
. | TRBJ2-7 | . | TRBV6-1 | TGTGCCAGCAGTGAAGGGGCAGCCATCTCCTACGAGCAGTACTTC | CASSEGAAISYEQYF
TRBD1 | TRBJ1-3 | . | TRBV7-8 | TGTGCCAGCAGCTTACGGCCCAGGGGGACCCTCTCTGGAAACACCATATATTTT | CASSLRPRGTLSGNTIYF
. | TRBJ2-5 | once | TRBV6-4 | TGTGCCAGCAGTGTAAGGTCGGCAGGGACGAAAGAGACCCAGTACTTC | CASSVRSAGTKETQYF
. | TRBJ2-5 | . | TRBV5-4 | TGTGCCAGCAGCTTGTTTCCCCCTGAGACCCAGTACTTC | CASSLFPPETQYF
. | TRBJ1-2 | . | TRBV6-6 | TGTGCCAGCAGACAGGACACGGGCTATGGCTACACCTTC | CASRQDTGYGYTF
TRBD1 | TRBJ1-1 | . | TRBV5-1 | TGCGCCAGCAGACGGACAGGGGAGGTTATGAACACTGAAGCTTTCTTT | CASRRTGEVMNTEAFF
TRBD1 | TRBJ1-4 | . | TRBV2 | TGTGCCAACTTCGACAGGGTAGTAGAAAAACTGTTTTTT | CANFDRVVEKLFF
. | TRBJ1-4 | few | TRBV20-1 | TGCAGTGCCGCGGGGGGAGAAAAACTGTTTTTT | CSAAGGEKLFF
TRBD1 | TRBJ1-3 | . | TRBV30 | TGTGCCTGGAGCGGACAGGGAACCTCTGGAAACACCATATATTTT | CAWSGQGTSGNTIYF
. | TRBJ1-5 | . | TRBV7-9 | TGTGCCAGCAGTCATGCCCGAGGCCAGCCCCAGCATTTT | CASSHARGQPQHF
. | TRBJ2-3 | . | TRBV5-1 | TGCGCCAGCAGCACGACAGGGGACTACACAGATACGCAGTATTTT | CASSTTGDYTDTQYF
. | TRBJ2-3 | . | TRBV4-3 | TGCGCCAGCAGCCAAGGGGGTGATACGCAGTATTTT | CASSQGGDTQYF
. | TRBJ2-7 | few | TRBV5-1 | TGCGCCAGCAGCTTGTTCGACGAGCAGTACTTC | CASSLFDEQYF
TRBD2 | TRBJ2-2 | . | TRBV30 | TGTGCCTCCTCCTTCAAGCGGGGGGGACATGGAGCCGGGGAGCTGTTTTTT | CASSFKRGGHGAGELFF
. | TRBJ1-5 | few | TRBV2 | TGTGCCAGCAAAGGACAGAGCAATCAGCCCCAGCATTTT | CASKGQSNQPQHF
. | TRBJ2-2 | . | TRBV7-2 | TGTGCCAGCAGCTTAGGGGCAGACAGCCGGAGAAGGGCCGGGGAGCTGTTTTTT | CASSLGADSRRRAGELFF
. | TRBJ2-2 | . | TRBV20-1 | TGCAGTGTGAAGGGTCCCGGGGAGCTGTTTTTT | CSVKGPGELFF
. | TRBJ2-7 | . | TRBV29-1 | TGCAGCGTGGCGGAGTCCTACGAGCAGTACTTC | CSVAESYEQYF
. | TRBJ2-2 | . | TRBV29-1 | TGCAGCGTTGACCCCCTAAACACCGGGGAGCTGTTTTTT | CSVDPLNTGELFF
. | TRBJ2-7 | . | TRBV1 | TGCACCAGCAGCCAAGCTCTCGCGGGAGTTATCGCCCGCGATGAGCAGTACTTC | CTSSQALAGVIARDEQYF
. | TRBJ2-6 | . | TRBV4-3 | TGCGCCAGCAGCCAAGGGTGGACGGGCAGAGGTGTCTCTGGGGCCAACGTCCTGACTTTC | CASSQGWTGRGVSGANVLTF
. | TRBJ1-6 | . | TRBV30 | TGTGCCTGGACCGCCGGCGTGGCCTATAATTCACCCCTCCACTTT | CAWTAGVAYNSPLHF
. | TRBJ2-4 | . | TRBV19 | TGTGCCAGTAGTCCGCGGACGGAGGGAGTAAACATTCAGTACTTC | CASSPRTEGVNIQYF
. | TRBJ1-5 | few | TRBV2 | TGTGCCAGCACCAGGGGTGATCAGCCCCAGCATTTT | CASTRGDQPQHF
. | TRBJ1-1 | . | TRBV5-1 | TGCGCCAGCAGCTTGGCCCAGGGAAACACTGAAGCTTTCTTT | CASSLAQGNTEAFF
. | TRBJ2-3 | . | TRBV4-3 | TGCGCCAGCAGCCACACGGGTTATAGCACAGATACGCAGTATTTT | CASSHTGYSTDTQYF
. | TRBJ2-5 | . | TRBV6-5 | TGTGCCAGCAGCCCAATACGACCGGGGGAAGAGACCCAGTACTTC | CASSPIRPGEETQYF
TRBD1 | TRBJ1-2 | once | TRBV4-3 | TGCGCCAGCAGCCAGGACAGGGGGGACTATGGCTACACCTTC | CASSQDRGDYGYTF
. | TRBJ2-5 | . | TRBV10-1 | TGCGCCAGCAGTGAGGAGGGAAACCAAGAGACCCAGTACTTC | CASSEEGNQETQYF
. | TRBJ1-5 | . | TRBV7-2 | TGTGCCAGCAGTCTCGGGTTTGTAAGTTTCAATCAGCCCCAGCATTTT | CASSLGFVSFNQPQHF
TRBD2 | TRBJ2-3 | . | TRBV28 | TGTGCCAGCAGTTTAAGACTAGCGGGAGCGGATACGCAGTATTTT | CASSLRLAGADTQYF
. | TRBJ1-5 | . | TRBV4-2 | TGTGCCAGCAGCCAATCGGGGGCAGGATACAATCAGCCCCAGCATTTT | CASSQSGAGYNQPQHF
. | TRBJ2-7 | once | TRBV7-8 | TGTGCCAGCAGCTTAGCTCCCTGGGCAGGGTGGGACGAGCAGTACTTC | CASSLAPWAGWDEQYF
. | TRBJ1-5 | few | TRBV30 | TGTGCCTGGAGTCAGGGGAATAGCAATCAGCCCCAGCATTTT | CAWSQGNSNQPQHF
. | TRBJ2-6 | . | TRBV5-4 | TGTGCCAGCAGCTTGGGGCAGCCTGGGGCCAACGTCCTGACTTTC | CASSLGQPGANVLTF
. | TRBJ1-1 | few | TRBV7-9 | TGTGCCAGCAGCTTAGACGAGAGGGGCACTGAAGCTTTCTTT | CASSLDERGTEAFF
. | TRBJ2-5 | . | TRBV21-1 | TGTGCCAGCAGCCATGCCGTGACAGGGGGCAAAGAGACCCAGTACTTC | CASSHAVTGGKETQYF
TRBD2 | TRBJ2-1 | . | TRBV19 | TGTGCCAGTAGGCCAACGACCAGCGGGAGGACCCATGAGCAGTTCTTC | CASRPTTSGRTHEQFF
. | TRBJ1-1 | . | TRBV28 | TGTGCCAGCAGTCGCCCCCTTCTCACTGAAGCTTTCTTT | CASSRPLLTEAFF
. | TRBJ2-2 | once | TRBV4-3 | TGCGCCAGCAGCCAAACGAACACCGGGGAGCTGTTTTTT | CASSQTNTGELFF
TRBD2 | TRBJ2-2 | . | TRBV30 | TGTGCCTGGGTCAGCGGGAGGGTAGGCGGGGAGCTGTTTTTT | CAWVSGRVGGELFF
. | TRBJ1-2 | once | TRBV28 | TGTGCCAGCAGTGCTTCCCTTGGCTACACCTTC | CASSASLGYTF
TRBD2 | TRBJ2-3 | . | TRBV29-1 | TGCAGCGTTGCCCATAGCGGGGTGGAAACGCAGTATTTT | CSVAHSGVETQYF
TRBD1 | TRBJ1-5 | few | TRBV7-8 | TGTGCCAGCAGCTTCGAATTTTCAACAGGGGCTCTTTATAGCAATCAGCCCCAGCATTTT | CASSFEFSTGALYSNQPQHF
. | TRBJ2-3 | . | TRBV27 | TGTGCCAGCAGTTTCCTGAGGGATCTCGCTAGCACAGATACGCAGTATTTT | CASSFLRDLASTDTQYF
TRBD1 | TRBJ2-3 | . | TRBV7-8 | TGTGCCAGCAGCTTAGGTAGGGGGCGCACAGATACGCAGTATTTT | CASSLGRGRTDTQYF
TRBD2 | TRBJ2-3 | . | TRBV19 | TGTGCCAGTAGTCCCATAGCGGGAGAAAGCACAGATACGCAGTATTTT | CASSPIAGESTDTQYF
TRBD1 | TRBJ1-3 | . | TRBV2 | TGTGCCAGCAGTGTAGCCAGGGGGCGCGGAAACACCATATATTTT | CASSVARGRGNTIYF
TRBD1 | TRBJ1-4 | . | TRBV5-1 | TGCGCCAGCAGCTTACAGGGGAACTCTGAAAAACTGTTTTTT | CASSLQGNSEKLFF
. | TRBJ2-2 | . | TRBV7-9 | TGTGCCAGCAGCTTAGGGGACCTGAACACCGGGGAGCTGTTTTTT | CASSLGDLNTGELFF
TRBD1 | TRBJ2-1 | . | TRBV30 | TGTGCCTGCAGGACAGGATACAATGAGCAGTTCTTC | CACRTGYNEQFF
. | TRBJ2-2 | . | TRBV5-6 | TGTGCCAGCAGCCCGACGCTAGGCCCCGGGGAGCTGTTTTTT | CASSPTLGPGELFF
. | TRBJ2-6 | . | TRBV6-1 | TGTGCCAGCAGGTCACAGTTCTCTGGGGCCAACGTCCTGACTTTC | CASRSQFSGANVLTF
TRBD1 | TRBJ2-7 | . | TRBV7-2 | TGTGCCAGCAGCTGGGACAGGGGCGAGCAGTACTTC | CASSWDRGEQYF